The clone carrying this T cell receptor (beta chain) was counted at least ten times. As yet, its antigen is unknown. CDR1 and CDR2 from the germline V gene are ENHRY and SYGVKD. The CDR3 consists of 14 residues. V dropped 6 bases and J dropped 3 bases, with 12 bases sitting between them. These data belong to a study of CD8+CD57+ T cells in acquired aplastic anemia. In the study overall: Sorted CD4+ and CD8+ cells yielded DNA averaging approximately 3 ug. Sequencing produced an average of roughly 11 million reads per healthy donor for CD4+ cells.

Researchers used genomic DNA as the template to profile TCR beta VDJ and CDR3. MiXCR was run by TCRdb on the reads, yielding one entry per CDR3 protein. The sample has 180,000 or so distinct CDR3 sequences, around 45% seen once; the top ten hold approximately 2.9%. Study-level findings and limits: With respect to CD8+ Simpson's diversity, patients and controls did not differ significantly. Patients shared under 30 CD8+ CDR3 sequences with controls.

The receptor was derived from a human donor in good health. V usage is TRBV10-3 and J usage is TRBJ2-1; possibly TRBD2 for D (5 bases). Sequencing was done on a sample of sorted CD4+, CD8+, or CD8+CD57+ T cells (not recorded which) from PBMCs. The CDR3 loop reads CAISGGPDYNEQFF. The CDR3 region has the DNA TGTGCCATCAGCGGCGGGCCAGACTACAATGAGCAGTTCTTC.